The rows below give T cell receptor beta chains drawn from one sample of a study of cytomegalovirus exposure and HLA in healthy donors. The method was immunoSEQ multiplex PCR; TCRdb's version includes in-frame clones alone and lacks a portion of them. The repertoire holds about 110,000 clones, with 60% to 80% as singletons. The sample comprised PBMCs. The receptors derive from a boy between 5 and 17 years old in good health and CMV-seronegative. Both conserved end residues are part of each CDR3. The order of the fields is V gene, clone size, CDR3 length, D gene, J gene, CDR3 DNA, CDR3 protein. D genes are given only for firm matches. Part of the rows lack a size; the others show once, few, many or a class for expanded clones.

TRBV4-3	few	16	NA	TRBJ2-7	TGCGCCAGCAGCCAAGAGAACTTGGGGCTTTCCTACGAGCAGTACTTC	CASSQENLGLSYEQYF
TRBV5-1	NA	16	NA	TRBJ2-1	TGCGCCAGCAGCTTGGGGCGACTATCCTCCTACAATGAGCAGTTCTTC	CASSLGRLSSYNEQFF
TRBV11-2	NA	15	TRBD1	TRBJ1-4	TGTGCCAGCAGTTTTTCCGGGACAGGGAATGAAAAACTGTTTTTT	CASSFSGTGNEKLFF
TRBV28	NA	11	NA	TRBJ1-1	TGTGCCAGCCTACAGGCTACTGAAGCTTTCTTT	CASLQATEAFF
TRBV7-8	NA	17	NA	TRBJ2-2	TGTGCCAGCAGCCTTAGCGGAAGGGAAAGAGACACCGGGGAGCTGTTTTTT	CASSLSGRERDTGELFF
TRBV19	NA	15	NA	TRBJ1-2	TGTGCCAGTAGTAGCCCCACTCGGACAAACTATGGCTACACCTTC	CASSSPTRTNYGYTF
TRBV12-5	NA	14	NA	TRBJ2-7	TGTGCTAGTGGACCTCCCAGGGGATCCTACGAGCAGTACTTC	CASGPPRGSYEQYF
TRBV2	few	14	NA	TRBJ1-2	TGTGCCAGCAAATCGGCAGATGGGACTTATGGCTACACCTTC	CASKSADGTYGYTF
TRBV11-2	NA	17	TRBD2	TRBJ2-7	TGTGCCAGCGGCAAGACGCCGGGACTAGCGGGACCCTACGAGCAGTACTTC	CASGKTPGLAGPYEQYF
TRBV5-1	NA	16	TRBD1	TRBJ2-7	TGCGCCAGCAGCTTGACCACGGGACAGGGGATCTACGAGCAGTACTTC	CASSLTTGQGIYEQYF
TRBV5-1	NA	16	NA	TRBJ1-2	TGCGCCAGCAGCGGAGGAATAGATCCGGGCCTGGGTGGCTACACCTTC	CASSGGIDPGLGGYTF
TRBV29-1	NA	13	TRBD1	TRBJ2-3	TGCAGCATCGGGACAGGGGCGACAGATACGCAGTATTTT	CSIGTGATDTQYF
TRBV28	few	15	NA	TRBJ1-2	TGTGCCAGCAGCTACCAGGACAGAATGGGCTATGGCTACACCTTC	CASSYQDRMGYGYTF
TRBV29-1	NA	14	TRBD1	TRBJ1-4	TGCAGCGCAACAGGACAGGGCGCTAATGAAAAACTGTTTTTT	CSATGQGANEKLFF
TRBV5-1	NA	13	TRBD1	TRBJ1-1	TGCGCCAGCAGCTCATATGACAGGGTTGAAGCTTTCTTT	CASSSYDRVEAFF
TRBV2	NA	15	TRBD1	TRBJ1-5	TGTGCCAGCAGTGAAGGGGACAGCTTCAATCAGCCCCAGCATTTT	CASSEGDSFNQPQHF
TRBV19	NA	14	TRBD1	TRBJ1-1	TGTGCCAGTAGTACCCGACAGGGGCGGACTGAAGCTTTCTTT	CASSTRQGRTEAFF
TRBV21-1	NA	14	NA	TRBJ1-1	TGTGCCAGCAGTGACAGGGCGGCGAACACTGAAGCTTTCTTT	CASSDRAANTEAFF
TRBV28	NA	20	TRBD1	TRBJ1-4	TGTGCCAGCAGCCCCAGGGGGAACCTGATTCGTATTGCAACTAATGAAAAACTGTTTTTT	CASSPRGNLIRIATNEKLFF
TRBV5-6	NA	15	TRBD2	TRBJ2-5	TGTGCCAGCAGCTTGAAGGGACTAGTTCTCCGCGGCAGTAACTTC	CASSLKGLVLRGSNF
TRBV2	NA	16	TRBD1	TRBJ1-2	TGTGCCAGCAGCCCCTATGGAGGACAGGGGGGACGTGGCTACACCTTC	CASSPYGGQGGRGYTF
TRBV10-3	NA	15	NA	TRBJ1-2	TGTGCCATCAGTGTAAGGTCGGCAGGTGCCTATGGCTACACCTTC	CAISVRSAGAYGYTF
TRBV28	few	15	TRBD1	TRBJ1-4	TGTGCCAGCAGTCCAGGGGGCCTGGGTAATGAAAAACTGTTTTTT	CASSPGGLGNEKLFF
TRBV6-5	NA	15	TRBD1	TRBJ1-6	TGTGCCAGCAGCCTCGTCTCAGGGGGCAATTCACCCCTCCACTTT	CASSLVSGGNSPLHF
TRBV6-4	few	13	NA	TRBJ1-1	TGTGCCAGCAGATTCGACTTGAACACTGAAGCTTTCTTT	CASRFDLNTEAFF
TRBV7-8	few	14	TRBD1	TRBJ1-5	TGTGCCAGCAGCTCTGACAGGGGATATCAGCCCCAGCATTTT	CASSSDRGYQPQHF
TRBV27	NA	13	NA	TRBJ1-5	TGTGCCAGCAGTCAGCGGAGCAATCAGCCCCAGCATTTT	CASSQRSNQPQHF
TRBV4-3	few	15	NA	TRBJ1-1	TGCGCCAGCAGCCAAGGGGCCAGCCAAAGGACTGAAGCTTTCTTT	CASSQGASQRTEAFF
TRBV27	few	14	NA	TRBJ1-1	TGTGCCAGCAGTCCCCGGGCCGGGGGGACTGAAGCTTTCTTT	CASSPRAGGTEAFF
TRBV13	NA	14	TRBD2	TRBJ2-7	TGTGCCAGCAGCCCTAGGACTAGCTTCAACGAGCAGTACTTC	CASSPRTSFNEQYF
TRBV28	NA	15	TRBD1	TRBJ1-5	TGTGCCAGCAGTTTCAGGACAGGGGCCAATCAGCCCCAGCATTTT	CASSFRTGANQPQHF
TRBV18	NA	14	NA	TRBJ1-4	TGTGCCAGCTCACCCACAGCCCTTAATGAAAAACTGTTTTTT	CASSPTALNEKLFF
TRBV6-1	few	12	NA	TRBJ1-2	TGTGCCAGCAGTTCGGGAGGGATTGGCTACACCTTC	CASSSGGIGYTF
TRBV19	NA	15	TRBD1	TRBJ1-2	TGTGCCAGTAGTAATACAGGGGGCCCCAAGGGTGGCTACACCTTC	CASSNTGGPKGGYTF
TRBV7-3	NA	13	TRBD1	TRBJ1-1	TGTGCCAGCAGCTTATCCCCAGGGGGCGCGACTTTCTTT	CASSLSPGGATFF
TRBV18	NA	16	TRBD2	TRBJ2-7	TGTGCCAGCTCACCCTTCGGGAGTAGCGGGGCTTACGAGCAGTACTTC	CASSPFGSSGAYEQYF
TRBV7-3	NA	14	NA	TRBJ1-1	TGTGCCAGCAGCTTAAATCGAGAATCCACTGAAGCTTTCTTT	CASSLNRESTEAFF
TRBV30	few	15	NA	TRBJ1-4	TGTGCCTGGAGTGGGGAAGGGGAAACTAATGAAAAACTGTTTTTT	CAWSGEGETNEKLFF
TRBV19	NA	14	NA	TRBJ1-2	TGTGCCAGTAGTGGGACTGCGAGAAACTATGGCTACACCTTC	CASSGTARNYGYTF
TRBV10-2	NA	15	NA	TRBJ2-1	TGCGCCAGCAGTGCAGGCGAGAGCTCCTACAATGAGCAGTTCTTC	CASSAGESSYNEQFF
TRBV4-1	NA	16	TRBD2	TRBJ2-3	TGCGCCAGCAGCCCGAAACTAGCGGGGGGGCCGGATACGCAGTATTTT	CASSPKLAGGPDTQYF
TRBV7-9	NA	17	NA	TRBJ2-7	TGTGCCAGCAGCTTAGCCGGGAGTTCAGGGTTTTCTTACGAGCAGTACTTC	CASSLAGSSGFSYEQYF
TRBV28	few	11	NA	TRBJ1-2	TGTGCCAGCAGTTCCTTGCGGGGCTACACCTTC	CASSSLRGYTF
TRBV11-1	NA	18	TRBD1	TRBJ2-5	TGTGCCAGCAGCTTGTCCGGGACAGGGATACTGGTCCAAGAGACCCAGTACTTC	CASSLSGTGILVQETQYF
TRBV2	few	14	NA	TRBJ2-3	TGTGCCAGCAAGGACAACTACCGCACAGATACGCAGTATTTT	CASKDNYRTDTQYF
TRBV6-1	NA	17	NA	TRBJ2-7	TGTGCCAGCAGTGAACCCTCCGGCCGGAGTGCTTCCTACGAGCAGTACTTC	CASSEPSGRSASYEQYF
TRBV6-5	NA	13	TRBD1	TRBJ2-7	TGTGCCAGCTCTAGAGGGGGCAGCTACGAGCAGTACTTC	CASSRGGSYEQYF
TRBV18	NA	14	TRBD1	TRBJ1-2	TGTGCCAGCTCACCACGATCAGGGGGTGATGGCTACACCTTC	CASSPRSGGDGYTF
TRBV10-3	NA	17	NA	TRBJ1-5	TGTGCCATCAGTGAAGTGTTGTACAGGGTTAGCAATCAGCCCCAGCATTTT	CAISEVLYRVSNQPQHF